These 26 T cell receptor beta chains share one sample of origin, sequenced in a study of T cells in Graves' hyperthyroidism and ophthalmopathy. TCR beta CDR3 regions were amplified from RNA. When the TCR CDR3 underwent first-round RT-PCR, the HTBI primer set was used. TCRdb recomputed calls from the multiplex PCR reads with MiXCR, one row per CDR3 protein. Among about 360,000 distinct CDR3 sequences, about 13% were seen once, and the ten largest hold 9.2%. The sample consisted of blood. These receptors all come from a young woman with Graves' hyperthyroidism.

J is TRBJ2-5 and V is TRBV4-2; 8 nucleotides align to TRBD1. CDR1 and CDR2 (germline): LGHNA, YNFKEQ. The CDR3 loop spans 19 amino acids. V shed 4 bases, J shed 0 bases, and the junction held 16 bases outside the gene matches. As DNA, the CDR3 is TGTGCCAGCAGCCCAGATCTAGAAGAGGACAGGGTATACCAAGAGACCCAGTACTTC. Encoded protein: CASSPDLEEDRVYQETQYF.

The chain employs TRBV24-1 and TRBJ2-6, with D perhaps being TRBD1 or TRBD2 (5 bases each). In germline, CDR1 is KGHDR, CDR2 SFDVKD. This CDR3 spans 17 amino acids. V was trimmed by 9 bases and J by 6 bases, leaving 23 bases between them. DNA for the CDR3: TGTGCCACCGAGACCACCGGGACCACACCTGAGGCCAACGTCCTGACTTTC. It codes for CATETTGTTPEANVLTF.

The table lists this clonotype with many counts. This chain uses TRBV7-9 with TRBJ1-1; D is unclear. There are 16 residues in the CDR3. Germline CDR1 SEHNR, CDR2 FQNEAQ (reference sequence). V was shortened by 5 bases and J by 3 bases, with 19 bases between the two germline ends. The CDR3 region is CASSPQGLVGDTEAFF. In DNA, the CDR3 is TGTGCCAGCAGCCCACAAGGCCTAGTTGGGGACACTGAAGCTTTCTTT.

This clonotype was counted between two and nine times. Relative to the germline gene, one junction end is altered; a read error may explain this. The chain recombines TRBV4-1 with TRBJ2-5; 12 bases are shared with TRBD2. This CDR3 comprises 16 residues. The germline V gene encodes CDR1 MGHRA and CDR2 YSYEKL. The CDR3 DNA is TGCGCCAGCAACCAACCGAGACTAGCGGGAGACGGGACCCAGTACTTC. This sequence encodes CASNQPRLAGDGTQYF.

In its sample, this clonotype was seen many times. The gene calls are TRBV7-9 and TRBJ1-2; unclear D gene. The V end lost 3 bases, the J end lost 8 bases, and 13 bases lay between the germline ends. Per the germline V gene, CDR1 is SEHNR and CDR2 is FQNEAQ (reference sequence). The CDR3 has 13 residues. The CDR3 loop is CASSFGVPGGYTF. As DNA, the CDR3 is TGTGCCAGCAGCTTCGGGGTGCCGGGGGGCTACACCTTC. Drawing the rest from reference TRBV7-9 and TRBJ1-2, the complete variable domain is DTGVSQNPRHKITKRGQNVTFRCDPISEHNRLYWYRQTLGQGPEFLTYFQNEAQLEKSRLLSDRFSAERPKGSFSTLEIQRTEQGDSAMYLCASSFGVPGGYTFGSGTRLTVV.

This clonotype came up a few times. The gene calls are TRBV29-1 and TRBJ2-4; D gene ambiguous. The CDR3 contains 15 residues. Germline loops: CDR1 SQVTM, CDR2 ANQGSEA. Trimming took off 4 bases at V and 0 bases at J, with 13 bases between the two ends. The CDR3 region is CSVVVQILAKNIQYF. In DNA, the CDR3 is TGCAGCGTTGTAGTACAAATTTTAGCCAAAAACATTCAGTACTTC.

This clonotype was detected ten times or more. This chain connects TRBV12-3 or TRBV12-4 to TRBJ2-1; perhaps D is TRBD1 or TRBD2 (5 bases each). The CDR3 length is 14 residues. The ends were cut back, 4 bases at V and 9 bases at J, with 16 bases in the middle. CDR3 coding DNA: TGTGCCAGCAGTTGGGGTAGCCTGAGGGGTGAGCAGTTCTTC. Encoded protein: CASSWGSLRGEQFF.

The sample holds many counts of this clonotype. V usage is TRBV6-2 or TRBV6-3 and J usage is TRBJ2-7, with no clear D. V was trimmed by 3 bases and J by 6 bases, leaving 18 bases between them. Germline lookup yields CDR1 MNHEY and CDR2 SVGEGT. This CDR3 spans 15 amino acids. DNA for the CDR3: TGTGCCAGCAGTTATCGGGCAGGTAGAATTGGCGAGCAGTACTTC. Protein: CASSYRAGRIGEQYF.

The gene calls are TRBV7-2 and TRBJ1-6; 7 bases match TRBD1. V was clipped by 5 bases and J by 10 bases; unmatched bases: 23. The CDR3 runs 19 residues. Germline V lookup: CDR1 SGHTA, CDR2 FQGNSA. CDR3 nucleotide sequence: TGTGCCAGCAGCGCCCTCGATACTAGACAGGGAACCATCGTGTCACCCCTCCACTTT. Translated: CASSALDTRQGTIVSPLHF.

There are a few counts of this clonotype. The chain is built from TRBV5-6 and TRBJ1-5, with no clear D. Trimming pared 1 base from V and 11 bases from J, leaving 10 bases between. CDR1 is SGHDT and CDR2 is YYEEEE in the germline V gene. The CDR3 extends over 12 amino acids. The CDR3 coding sequence is TGTGCCAGCAGCTTGTGGGGAGATGCCCAGCATTTT. This sequence encodes CASSLWGDAQHF.

This clonotype was seen at least ten times. The J gene is TRBJ2-1, the V gene TRBV5-1; possibly TRBD1 for D (7 bases). The V gene lost 4 bases and the J gene lost 8 bases, with 22 bases spanning the gap. The CDR3 is 16 residues long. Germline V gene sequence: CDR1 SGHRS, CDR2 YFSETQ. The CDR3 is CASSTNAHRGGDEQFF. CDR3 sequence (DNA): TGCGCCAGCAGCACCAACGCGCACAGGGGCGGGGATGAGCAGTTCTTC.

This sequence joins TRBV9 and TRBJ1-2, with D unclear. The germline V gene has CDR1 SGDLS and CDR2 YYNGEE. There are 16 residues in the CDR3. Trimming pared 0 bases from V and 8 bases from J, leaving 20 bases between. The CDR3 loop is CASSVDTAGTAEGYTF. Here the CDR3 DNA reads TGTGCCAGCAGCGTAGATACAGCTGGAACGGCGGAGGGCTACACCTTC.

The table lists this clonotype with many counts. V is TRBV15 and J is TRBJ1-5; D is uncertain. The germline V and J ends were trimmed by 0 bases and 2 bases, with 5 bases remaining between them. The germline gives CDR1 LNHNV, CDR2 YYDKDF (reference sequence). The CDR3 covers 14 residues. The CDR3, as DNA: TGTGCCACCAGCAGAGATCGGGGCAATCAGCCCCAGCATTTT. Translated: CATSRDRGNQPQHF.

The chain uses TRBV4-1 and TRBJ2-7; 10 bases match TRBD1. The length of the CDR3 is 16 residues. V gave up 0 bases and J gave up 1 base; unmatched junction bases: 3. The germline CDR1 and CDR2 sequences are MGHRA and YSYEKL. The chain's CDR3 is CASSQDVGQGSYEQYF. The CDR3 region has the DNA TGCGCCAGCAGCCAAGATGTGGGACAGGGGTCCTACGAGCAGTACTTC.

The table lists this clonotype with many counts. This chain connects TRBV9 to TRBJ2-5, with 8 bases identical to TRBD1. Germline CDR1 SGDLS, CDR2 YYNGEE. CDR3 length: 15 amino acids. J gave up 2 bases and V 2 bases, and 5 bases lay outside the gene matches. The chain's CDR3 is CASSVSQGAQETQYF. The CDR3 nucleotides are TGTGCCAGCAGCGTGTCCCAGGGGGCTCAAGAGACCCAGTACTTC.

Regarding this clonotype: This CDR3 fails to terminate in the conserved phenylalanine or tryptophan, so it likely reflects a read error. The chain links TRBV2 to TRBJ1-5; D is uncertain. The germline V gene has CDR1 SNHLY and CDR2 FYNNEI. CDR3 length: 14 residues. Trimming took off 3 bases at V and 0 bases at J, with 6 bases between the two ends. The CDR3 bases are TGTGCCAGCAGTGACCAGTATAGCAATCAGCCCCAGCATCTT. Translating gives CASSDQYSNQPQHL.

This clonotype was seen many times. The chain couples TRBV20-1 to TRBJ1-2, with 9 positions matching TRBD1. V was pared by 3 bases and J by 7 bases, with 12 bases of the junction left unmatched. The germline V gene has CDR1 DFQATT and CDR2 SNEGSKA (reference sequence). The CDR3 runs 15 residues. Here the CDR3 DNA reads TGCAGTGCTAGCATCTGGGACAGGGCTCCAGGTGGCTACACCTTC. This translates into CSASIWDRAPGGYTF.

This clonotype was counted many times. This sequence joins TRBV28 and TRBJ1-2; 7 nucleotides match TRBD1. The CDR3 extends over 12 amino acids. Per the germline V gene, CDR1 is MDHEN and CDR2 is SYDVKM. The J segment lost 3 bases and the V segment lost 5 bases, leaving 0 bases of the junction unmatched. Here the CDR3 DNA reads TGTGCCAGCAGTGGGACAGACTATGGCTACACCTTC. It codes for CASSGTDYGYTF.

This clonotype was observed many times. V gene TRBV7-2 combines with J gene TRBJ2-5; no clear D. Germline loops: CDR1 SGHTA, CDR2 FQGNSA. V was shortened by 4 bases and J by 5 bases, with 8 bases between the two germline ends. The CDR3 consists of 12 residues. The CDR3 loop is CASSSNLETQYF. CDR3 DNA sequence: TGTGCCAGCAGCTCAAATCTGGAGACCCAGTACTTC.

This clonotype was counted ten times or more. The CDR3 nucleotides read TGCAGTGCTAGAGATACGGGGCTAGCTAGTTTGAGAGATACGCAGTATTTT. Amino acids: CSARDTGLASLRDTQYF. The rearrangement joins TRBV20-1 to TRBJ2-3; D tentatively reads TRBD1 or TRBD2 (5 bases each). The CDR3 has 17 amino acids. Trimming cost V 0 bases and J 5 bases, with 21 bases left between them. Per germline, CDR1 DFQATT and CDR2 SNEGSKA (reference sequence).

Points on this clonotype: A read error is possible here, since a much larger clone lies one base away. Written as DNA, the CDR3 is TGTGCCAGCAGTTACCTGGGTTGGCAAGACCAGCCCCAGCATTTT. It codes for CASSYLGWQDQPQHF. The V gene is TRBV6-5, the J gene TRBJ1-5; D remains unclear. Germline lookup yields CDR1 MNHEY and CDR2 SVGAGI. Trimming pared 2 bases from V and 7 bases from J, leaving 15 bases between. This CDR3 is built from 15 residues.

J is TRBJ2-7 and V is TRBV19; 8 nucleotides line up with TRBD1. V shed 3 bases, J shed 7 bases, and the junction held 2 bases outside the gene matches. This CDR3 is 12 amino acids long. Germline V gene lookup returns CDR1 LNHDA and CDR2 SQIVND (reference sequence). CDR3 DNA: TGTGCCAGTAGTATGCAGGGGGCAGAGCAGTACTTC. Amino acid sequence: CASSMQGAEQYF.

Many counts were recorded for this clonotype. This chain links TRBV6-2 or TRBV6-3 with TRBJ1-1; TRBD1 matches 9 bases. Germline loops: CDR1 MNHEY, CDR2 SVGEGT. After removal of 6 bases from V and 11 bases from J, the junction contained 13 bases not matched to a gene. The CDR3 extends over 14 amino acids. DNA of the CDR3: TGTGCCAGCAGAAACGGACAGGGGAGTGGTTGGGCTTTCTTT. It translates to CASRNGQGSGWAFF.

This clonotype was detected many times. This rearrangement joins TRBV7-9 to TRBJ1-4; no definite D call. CDR1 SEHNR and CDR2 FQNEAQ come from the germline V gene (reference sequence). The CDR3 is 15 amino acids. V dropped 1 base and J dropped 7 bases, with 13 bases sitting between them. The CDR3 DNA is TGTGCCAGCAGCTTAGTCGGCAGTCTGGGTGAAAAACTGTTTTTT. Translation: CASSLVGSLGEKLFF.

This clonotype showed up many times. This CDR3 reads CASSSLGGAYNEQFF. The CDR3 DNA reads TGTGCCAGCAGCTCCCTAGGAGGGGCGTACAATGAGCAGTTCTTC. This chain joins TRBV2 and TRBJ2-1; maybe TRBD2 (6 bases). Germline V gene data show CDR1 as SNHLY and CDR2 as FYNNEI. Trimming removed 6 bases at V and 4 bases at J, with 16 bases between. The CDR3 extends over 15 amino acids.

This clonotype was seen ten or more times. This chain uses TRBV4-1 with TRBJ1-5; D remains unclear. The CDR3 extends over 14 amino acids. V was shortened by 4 bases and J by 1 base, with 8 bases between the two germline ends. Looked up from germline, CDR1 is MGHRA and CDR2 is YSYEKL. CDR3 nucleotides: TGCGCCAGCAGCCCCAGCGAGAGCAATCAGCCCCAGCATTTT. Protein product: CASSPSESNQPQHF.